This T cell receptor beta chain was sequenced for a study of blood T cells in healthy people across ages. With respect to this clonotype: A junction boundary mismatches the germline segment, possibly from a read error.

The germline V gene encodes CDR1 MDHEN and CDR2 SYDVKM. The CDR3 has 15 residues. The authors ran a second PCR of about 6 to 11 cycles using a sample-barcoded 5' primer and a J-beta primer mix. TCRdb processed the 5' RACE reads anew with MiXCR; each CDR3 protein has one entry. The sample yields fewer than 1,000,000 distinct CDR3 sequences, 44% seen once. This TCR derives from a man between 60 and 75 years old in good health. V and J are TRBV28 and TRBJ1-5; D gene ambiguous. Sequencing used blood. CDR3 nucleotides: TGTGCTAGCAGTTTAATTGGTGGGCTTCGACAGCCCCAGCATTTT. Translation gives CASSLIGGLRQPQHF.